This TCR beta chain was observed in a study of blood T cell repertoires in COVID-19. At the level of the study: PBMCs, B-cell-depleted T cells, or T cells provided the cDNA or gDNA that made up the material.

Here immunoSEQ multiplex PCR was the method, and the copy in TCRdb shows in-frame clones only, minus some. The sample has about 350,000 clones, about 91% seen once. CDR1 and CDR2 (germline): SGHTA, FQGTGA. Germline trimming cut 5 bases from V and 7 bases from J; bases unmatched to any gene: 11. The CDR3 has 15 residues. The sequence was obtained from a young man with COVID-19, enrolled during active disease. The sample taken for sequencing was peripheral blood. V is TRBV7-3 and J is TRBJ2-7; 10 bases agree with TRBD1. The CDR3 region is CASSNSGTGAGEQYF. The DNA of the CDR3 is TGTGCCAGCAGCAACTCCGGGACAGGGGCAGGAGAGCAGTACTTC.